This T cell receptor beta chain was documented in a study of blood T cell repertoires in COVID-19. The CDR3 covers 15 residues. V trimming: 5 bases; J trimming: 8 bases; junction bases outside the gene matches: 7. Per the germline V gene, CDR1 is MNHNY and CDR2 is SVGAGI (reference sequence). Libraries were prepared by immunoSEQ multiplex PCR; TCRdb keeps only in-frame clonotypes and omits some of them. This table holds around 70,000 clones, roughly 80% found once. This sequence originates from a woman aged 45-59 years with acute or convalescent COVID-19. The gene calls are TRBV6-6 and TRBJ2-1; TRBD2 matches at 12 bases. Sequencing was carried out using peripheral blood. CDR3 coding DNA: TGTGCCAGCAGTACGACTAGCGGGAGTGGGCATGAGCAGTTCTTC. Translation gives CASSTTSGSGHEQFF.